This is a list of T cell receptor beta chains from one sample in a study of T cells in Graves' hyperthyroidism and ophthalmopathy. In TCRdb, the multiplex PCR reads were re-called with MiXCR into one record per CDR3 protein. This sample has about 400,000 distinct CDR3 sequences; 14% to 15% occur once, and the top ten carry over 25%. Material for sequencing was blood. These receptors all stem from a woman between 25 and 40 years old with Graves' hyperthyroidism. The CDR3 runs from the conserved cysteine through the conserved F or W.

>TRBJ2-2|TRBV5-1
CASTGTSGSVGELFF
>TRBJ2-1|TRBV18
CASSPPTGANEQFF
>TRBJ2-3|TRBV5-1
CASQISSGRADTQYF
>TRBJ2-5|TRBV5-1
CASSQNTGSQETQYF
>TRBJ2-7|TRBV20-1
CSARDQPGYRQYF
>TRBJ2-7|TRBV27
CASSLTSAPTHLGEQYF
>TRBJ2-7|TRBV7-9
CASTKGPGTGDEQYF
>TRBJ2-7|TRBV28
CASTLGLAAYEQYF
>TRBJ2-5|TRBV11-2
CASSPRTGGWETQYF
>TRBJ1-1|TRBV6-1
CASGSGTGVAHTEAFF
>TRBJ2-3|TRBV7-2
CASSLGQGEYF
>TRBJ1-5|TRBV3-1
CASSQEYGVGDQPQHF
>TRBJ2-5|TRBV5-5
CASSSDGREVQYF
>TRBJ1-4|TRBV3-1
CASSQEKGKLFF
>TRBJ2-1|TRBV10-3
CAISDPYNEQFF
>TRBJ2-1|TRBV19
CASSIAGNEQFF
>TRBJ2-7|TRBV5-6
CASSLMTDEQYF
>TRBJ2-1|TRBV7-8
CASSIRSSGSHNEQFF
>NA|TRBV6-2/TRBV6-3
CASRNAARDNEQYF
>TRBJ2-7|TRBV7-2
CASSPPGLAYEQYF
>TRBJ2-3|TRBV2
CASSENLGTQYF
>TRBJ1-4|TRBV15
CATSREPGLSEKLFF
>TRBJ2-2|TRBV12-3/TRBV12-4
CASSLTGGGFRELFF
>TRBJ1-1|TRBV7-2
CASSAWTDMNTEAFF
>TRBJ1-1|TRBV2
CASRGTGGYGTEAFF
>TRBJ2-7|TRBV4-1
CASSQWTGSYYEQYF
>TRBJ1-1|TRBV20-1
CSARDRRMNTEAFF
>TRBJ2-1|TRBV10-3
CAISELAGGYNEQFF
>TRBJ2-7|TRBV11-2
CASSFVSGRGYEQYF
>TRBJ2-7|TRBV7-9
CASSGARLEQYF
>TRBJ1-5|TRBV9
CASSVGTVDQPQHF
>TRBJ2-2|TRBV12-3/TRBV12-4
CASSPADTGELFF
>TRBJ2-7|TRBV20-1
CSAIREPYEQYF
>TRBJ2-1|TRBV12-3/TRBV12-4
CASSRSSGEVYEQFF
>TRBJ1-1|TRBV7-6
CASSLAPDMNTEAFF
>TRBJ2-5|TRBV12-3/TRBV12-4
CASSLGGQGRETQYF
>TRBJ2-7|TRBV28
CASSLLWGTGGAAYEQYF
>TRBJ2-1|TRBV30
CAWSVSDSGEQFF
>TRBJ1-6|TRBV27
CASQERQGGSPLHF
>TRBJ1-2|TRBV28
CASRPTGIDGYTF
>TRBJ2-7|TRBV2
CASTGTGWEQYF
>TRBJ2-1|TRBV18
CASSPDLPGLFF
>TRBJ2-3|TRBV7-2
CASSLVLAVDTQYF
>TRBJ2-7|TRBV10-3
CAISESPSYYEQYF
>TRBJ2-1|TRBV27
CASNLLRISGSPEQFF
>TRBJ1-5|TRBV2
CASSEYRGENQPQHF
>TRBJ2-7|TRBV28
CASSALTGVWEQYF
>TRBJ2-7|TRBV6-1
CASSNAYQTSGRLGEQYF
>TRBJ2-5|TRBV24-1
CATSGSGTEEKETQYF
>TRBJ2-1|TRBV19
CASSSRLGSYNEQFF
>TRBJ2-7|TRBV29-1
CSVRTGRSEQYF
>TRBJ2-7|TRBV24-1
CATSPRDGSYEQYF
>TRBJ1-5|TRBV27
CASSLRGANQPQHF
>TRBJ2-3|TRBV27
CASSLSDGGLAGAKGGTQYF
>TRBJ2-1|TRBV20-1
CSARAGLSYNEQFF
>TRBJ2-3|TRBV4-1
CASRPGTGGITDTQYF
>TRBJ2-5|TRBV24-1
CATSDPQQGKETQYF
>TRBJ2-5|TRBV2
CASKTLRQETQYF
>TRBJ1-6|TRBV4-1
CASSQDPPETGVYSPLHF
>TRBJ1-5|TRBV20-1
CSARGLFSNQPQHF